This entry features one T cell receptor (beta chain) sequence. The specificity of this receptor is unknown. No much larger clonotype is one base removed from it; base qualities were not supplied. Compared with germline, V lacks 6 bases and J lacks 10 bases; bases without a gene match: 11. The germline V gene provides CDR1 MNHEY and CDR2 SVGAGI. The CDR3 runs 14 residues from the cysteine to the phenylalanine. Only the CDR3 region is kept as DNA, spanning 42 bases read in frame from base 1. RNA was extracted using the RNeasy kit, and about 0.45 to 1 ug of the RNA was reverse transcribed with random hexamers. The immunoSEQ multiplex PCR assay, which covers 54 Vbeta and 13 Jbeta segments, was used to amplify TCR beta CDR3 regions. Bias from PCR amplification was corrected by using a synthetic template baseline for primer optimization and for computational correction. Processing in the source paper ran as follows. Reads were assigned to V, D and J genes according to IMGT and analyzed in immunoSEQ Analyzer, with only productive sequences retained. Clonality was calculated as one minus the Shannon entropy normalized by log2 of the number of productive unique sequences. For each patient and control, public and private clones were evaluated within the 100 most prevalent clones. Susac-specific clones were defined as absent from healthy and MS cohorts, about 1,100 published viral clones and other ImmuneACCESS disease sequences. TCRdb ran its own pipeline on the public reads, namely fastp trimming at Q25 and MiXCR clone calling, and kept in-frame beta chains. Rows with one shared CDR3 protein collapse into an entry with the most common genes and DNA. These V and J calls derive from TCRdb rather than the authors' analysis. The sample table lists around 200,000 distinct CDR3 sequences, nearly 97% of them with a count of one. The ten most abundant clones make up 0.093% of the sample.

This record belongs to a study of CD8 T cells in Susac syndrome (dated by TCRdb to 2018 to 2020). About the full investigation: The study used repertoire sequencing to test whether antigen drove CD8+ T cell activation and differentiation in Susac syndrome.

The study at large found these results: The number of individuals in the TCR sequencing and HLA analysis was acknowledged as relatively small.

Peripheral blood CD8+ and CD4+ T cells from healthy donors, Susac syndrome patients and multiple sclerosis patients were profiled by high-throughput TCR beta sequencing. Treatment-naive patients with stable or active relapsing-remitting disease fulfilling revised McDonald criteria were used as multiple sclerosis controls. CD8+ TEMRA cells were enriched by FACS, while bulk CD8+ and CD4+ T cells were purified by magnetic negative isolation. Blood was drawn into EDTA tubes, processed within 24 hours, and PBMCs were isolated by density gradient centrifugation. PBMCs intended for TCR sequencing were cryopreserved in liquid nitrogen and were subsequently thawed in a 37 degrees C water bath. A purity of at least 90% was achieved for sorted or isolated CD4+, CD8+ and CD8+ TEMRA cells.

Specimen: CD4+ T cells from PBMCs. The chain is assembled from TRBV6-5 and TRBJ2-1; TRBD2 fits 8 bases in the junction. This clonotype originated in a human donor with multiple sclerosis. This receptor has the CDR3 CASRAPGGPGEQFF. Here is the DNA: TGTGCCAGCAGAGCCCCGGGGGGGCCGGGGGAGCAGTTCTTC.